Listed below are T cell receptor beta chains from one sample, sequenced in a study of vaccination effects on CD4 cells after COVID-19. Here immunoSEQ multiplex PCR was the method, and the copy in TCRdb shows in-frame clones only, minus some. The sample records 30,000 to 35,000 clones, around 74% being singletons. For these TCRs, the target antigens are not known. The sample consisted of CD4+ T cells from PBMCs cultured without peptide, taken after COVID-19 vaccination. The receptor source for this set is a human donor who received a COVID-19 vaccine. CDR3s include the opening cysteine and the closing phenylalanine or tryptophan. D genes are given only for firm matches. Some rows have no size entry. The others give once, few or many, or a class for an expanded clone.

clone size: NA
D gene: TRBD1
V gene: TRBV18
J gene: TRBJ2-2
CDR3 DNA: TGTGCCAGCTCACCGGGACAGGGGAACACCGGGGAGCTGTTTTTT
CDR3 protein: CASSPGQGNTGELFF

clone size: NA
D gene: NA
V gene: TRBV4-1
J gene: TRBJ2-1
CDR3 DNA: TGCGCCAGCAGCCAAGGGGGCCTCTCCTACAATGAGCAGTTCTTC
CDR3 protein: CASSQGGLSYNEQFF

clone size: NA
D gene: NA
V gene: TRBV5-1
J gene: TRBJ2-7
CDR3 DNA: TGCGCCAGCAGCTTGGCCCCTACAGTTACCTACGAGCAGTACTTC
CDR3 protein: CASSLAPTVTYEQYF

clone size: NA
D gene: NA
V gene: TRBV28
J gene: TRBJ1-5
CDR3 DNA: TGTGCCAGCAGTGCTACCGGGACCGATTATAGCAATCAGCCCCAGCATTTT
CDR3 protein: CASSATGTDYSNQPQHF

clone size: NA
D gene: NA
V gene: TRBV7-2
J gene: TRBJ1-5
CDR3 DNA: TGTGCCAGCAGCTTGTCTGGGTATCAGCCCCAGCATTTT
CDR3 protein: CASSLSGYQPQHF

clone size: NA
D gene: TRBD2
V gene: TRBV5-1
J gene: TRBJ2-7
CDR3 DNA: TGCGCCAGCAGTACGGGGGGTGAGCAGTACTTC
CDR3 protein: CASSTGGEQYF

clone size: NA
D gene: NA
V gene: TRBV28
J gene: TRBJ2-2
CDR3 DNA: TGTGCCAGCAGTCTACGGGACATTTTGCGCGGGGAGCTGTTTTTT
CDR3 protein: CASSLRDILRGELFF

clone size: NA
D gene: TRBD2
V gene: TRBV5-1
J gene: TRBJ2-5
CDR3 DNA: TGCGCCAGCAGCTTGGCCGCGGTAGCGGGACTCGACCAGTACTTC
CDR3 protein: CASSLAAVAGLDQYF

clone size: NA
D gene: TRBD1
V gene: TRBV28
J gene: TRBJ2-7
CDR3 DNA: TGTGCCAGCAGTCGACAGGGGAGCTCCTACGAGCAGTACTTC
CDR3 protein: CASSRQGSSYEQYF

clone size: NA
D gene: NA
V gene: TRBV5-1
J gene: TRBJ2-5
CDR3 DNA: TGCGCCAGCAGCCCGCGGACAGTCGGGGAGACCCAGTACTTC
CDR3 protein: CASSPRTVGETQYF

clone size: NA
D gene: TRBD1
V gene: TRBV5-5
J gene: TRBJ1-1
CDR3 DNA: TGTGCCAGCAGCGGGAGACAGGGGGGCACTGAAGCTTTCTTT
CDR3 protein: CASSGRQGGTEAFF

clone size: NA
D gene: NA
V gene: TRBV5-1
J gene: TRBJ2-6
CDR3 DNA: TGCGCCAGCAGCTTGGCCGGGTCTGGGGCCAACGTCCTGACTTTC
CDR3 protein: CASSLAGSGANVLTF

clone size: NA
D gene: NA
V gene: TRBV20-1
J gene: TRBJ2-5
CDR3 DNA: TGCAGTGCTAGTAAGCGGGAAGAGACCCAGTACTTC
CDR3 protein: CSASKREETQYF

clone size: NA
D gene: NA
V gene: TRBV7-9
J gene: TRBJ1-1
CDR3 DNA: TGTGCCAGCACCTCTAGTGGGAACACTGAAGCTTTCTTT
CDR3 protein: CASTSSGNTEAFF

clone size: NA
D gene: TRBD1
V gene: TRBV19
J gene: TRBJ2-3
CDR3 DNA: TGTGCCAGTAGCCCCGGGACAGCCTTCACAGATACGCAGTATTTT
CDR3 protein: CASSPGTAFTDTQYF

clone size: NA
D gene: TRBD2
V gene: TRBV30
J gene: TRBJ2-5
CDR3 DNA: TGTGCCTGGAGGCCTAGCGGGGTGCTCGAGACCCAGTACTTC
CDR3 protein: CAWRPSGVLETQYF

clone size: NA
D gene: TRBD2
V gene: TRBV11-2
J gene: TRBJ2-3
CDR3 DNA: TGTGCCAGCAGCCTACGCGGACTAGCGGGAGGGGGTCTAGATACGCAGTATTTT
CDR3 protein: CASSLRGLAGGGLDTQYF

clone size: NA
D gene: NA
V gene: TRBV6-6
J gene: TRBJ1-1
CDR3 DNA: TGTGCCAGCAGTTACTCGACACCGCAGAACACTGAAGCTTTCTTT
CDR3 protein: CASSYSTPQNTEAFF

clone size: NA
D gene: NA
V gene: TRBV19
J gene: TRBJ1-2
CDR3 DNA: TGTGCCAGTAGTCTCACCTCCGGGTCCGGCTATGGCTACACCTTC
CDR3 protein: CASSLTSGSGYGYTF

clone size: NA
D gene: NA
V gene: TRBV2
J gene: TRBJ2-7
CDR3 DNA: TGTGCCACACTGAAACCCGGGACGGGTCCCTACGAGCAGTACTTC
CDR3 protein: CATLKPGTGPYEQYF

clone size: NA
D gene: NA
V gene: TRBV14
J gene: TRBJ1-2
CDR3 DNA: TGTGCCAGCAGCCGGGACCCTTGGGGCTACACCTTC
CDR3 protein: CASSRDPWGYTF

clone size: NA
D gene: NA
V gene: TRBV19
J gene: TRBJ2-1
CDR3 DNA: TGTGCCAGTATCAAAACGGGGGCTGGGTACAATGAGCAGTTCTTC
CDR3 protein: CASIKTGAGYNEQFF

clone size: NA
D gene: NA
V gene: TRBV3-1/TRBV3-2
J gene: TRBJ2-7
CDR3 DNA: TGTGCCAGCAGCCAACTGGGGAAAAGCGAGCAGTACTTC
CDR3 protein: CASSQLGKSEQYF

clone size: few
D gene: TRBD2
V gene: TRBV19
J gene: TRBJ2-3
CDR3 DNA: TGTGCCAGTAGTGGAGCGGGGGGGTCGAATACGCAGTATTTT
CDR3 protein: CASSGAGGSNTQYF

clone size: NA
D gene: TRBD2
V gene: TRBV2
J gene: TRBJ2-1
CDR3 DNA: TGTGCCAGCCACAGAACTAGCGGGGGTAACAATGAGCAGTTCTTC
CDR3 protein: CASHRTSGGNNEQFF

clone size: NA
D gene: NA
V gene: TRBV6-5
J gene: TRBJ2-7
CDR3 DNA: TGTGCCAACTCCCACAGGTCTAGCTCCTACGAGCAGTACTTC
CDR3 protein: CANSHRSSSYEQYF

clone size: once
D gene: NA
V gene: TRBV4-2
J gene: TRBJ2-5
CDR3 DNA: TGTGCCAGCAGCGGCGGGGAGACCCAGTACTTC
CDR3 protein: CASSGGETQYF

clone size: NA
D gene: NA
V gene: TRBV7-9
J gene: TRBJ1-4
CDR3 DNA: TGTGCCAGCAGTGAAAACGAAAAACTGTTTTTT
CDR3 protein: CASSENEKLFF

clone size: NA
D gene: TRBD1
V gene: TRBV5-4
J gene: TRBJ1-2
CDR3 DNA: TGTGCCAGCAGCCCGGCGGGGCCCCGGGACAGCATCTACTATGGCTACACCTTC
CDR3 protein: CASSPAGPRDSIYYGYTF

clone size: few
D gene: NA
V gene: TRBV4-2
J gene: TRBJ2-5
CDR3 DNA: TGTGCCAGCAGCCAAGAAGTCCGGACAGCGCAAGAGACCCAGTACTTC
CDR3 protein: CASSQEVRTAQETQYF

clone size: medium-sized
D gene: NA
V gene: TRBV6-5
J gene: TRBJ1-1
CDR3 DNA: TGTGCCAGCAGTTGGGGACGGAAGGGATCTGAAGCTTTCTTT
CDR3 protein: CASSWGRKGSEAFF

clone size: few
D gene: TRBD1
V gene: TRBV6-2/TRBV6-3
J gene: TRBJ1-1
CDR3 DNA: TGTGCCAGCAGTTTAGGGACAGGGGCTTGGGAAGCTTTCTTT
CDR3 protein: CASSLGTGAWEAFF

clone size: few
D gene: NA
V gene: TRBV7-6
J gene: TRBJ1-5
CDR3 DNA: TGTGCCAGCAGCCGAGTGGCCGGCGGGGGAGGTCAGCCCCAGCATTTT
CDR3 protein: CASSRVAGGGGQPQHF

clone size: NA
D gene: NA
V gene: TRBV5-6
J gene: TRBJ1-2
CDR3 DNA: TGTGCCAGCAGCTTGGGACTGCAGAATGGCTACACCTTC
CDR3 protein: CASSLGLQNGYTF

clone size: once
D gene: NA
V gene: TRBV30
J gene: TRBJ1-2
CDR3 DNA: TGTGCCTCGGGAAGTCCAGGGTGGCGAGATGGCTACACCTTC
CDR3 protein: CASGSPGWRDGYTF

clone size: NA
D gene: NA
V gene: TRBV19
J gene: TRBJ1-1
CDR3 DNA: TGTGCCAGTATGCTTGGGGGAGGGACTGAAGCTTTCTTT
CDR3 protein: CASMLGGGTEAFF

clone size: NA
D gene: TRBD2
V gene: TRBV7-9
J gene: TRBJ2-1
CDR3 DNA: TGTGCCAGCAGCTTAGCGCGGGGGGCTGGGTACAATGAGCAGTTCTTC
CDR3 protein: CASSLARGAGYNEQFF

clone size: NA
D gene: TRBD1
V gene: TRBV11-2
J gene: TRBJ1-5
CDR3 DNA: TGTGCCAGCAGCCCGAGTGGGGACAGGGTAAATCAGCCCCAGCATTTT
CDR3 protein: CASSPSGDRVNQPQHF

clone size: NA
D gene: TRBD2
V gene: TRBV28
J gene: TRBJ2-7
CDR3 DNA: TGTGCCAGCAGTTTTACTAGCGGTACCTACGAGCAGTACTTC
CDR3 protein: CASSFTSGTYEQYF

clone size: NA
D gene: NA
V gene: TRBV19
J gene: TRBJ2-5
CDR3 DNA: TGTGCCAGTACCAACAGGGGAGGAGAGACCCAGTACTTC
CDR3 protein: CASTNRGGETQYF

clone size: NA
D gene: TRBD1
V gene: TRBV12-5
J gene: TRBJ1-1
CDR3 DNA: TGTGCTAGTGGCCCCGGGACAGGTATGAACACTGAAGCTTTCTTT
CDR3 protein: CASGPGTGMNTEAFF

clone size: few
D gene: TRBD1
V gene: TRBV19
J gene: TRBJ1-2
CDR3 DNA: TGTGCCAGTAGTATAGTAGGACAGGGAAACTATGGCTACACCTTC
CDR3 protein: CASSIVGQGNYGYTF

clone size: once
D gene: NA
V gene: TRBV18
J gene: TRBJ1-3
CDR3 DNA: TGTGCCAGCTCACTGCAGCCAGGGGTGAGCTCTGGAAACACCATATATTTT
CDR3 protein: CASSLQPGVSSGNTIYF

clone size: medium-sized
D gene: NA
V gene: TRBV19
J gene: TRBJ1-1
CDR3 DNA: TGTGCCAGTAGTACCAGGTTCAACACTGAAGCTTTCTTT
CDR3 protein: CASSTRFNTEAFF

clone size: NA
D gene: NA
V gene: TRBV5-8
J gene: TRBJ2-5
CDR3 DNA: TGTGCCAGCAGCGCCACCTGGGAGACCCAGTACTTC
CDR3 protein: CASSATWETQYF

clone size: NA
D gene: TRBD2
V gene: TRBV7-9
J gene: TRBJ2-2
CDR3 DNA: TGTGCCAGCAGGCCCGGGGGGGTAAGCACCGGGGAGCTGTTTTTT
CDR3 protein: CASRPGGVSTGELFF

clone size: NA
D gene: NA
V gene: TRBV19
J gene: TRBJ1-5
CDR3 DNA: TGTGCCAGTAGTATTGACCGGGGGGGGGATCAGCCCCAGCATTTT
CDR3 protein: CASSIDRGGDQPQHF

clone size: NA
D gene: NA
V gene: TRBV5-1
J gene: TRBJ1-2
CDR3 DNA: TGCGCCAGCAGCCCGATGACAGGCGGTGGCTACACCTTC
CDR3 protein: CASSPMTGGGYTF

clone size: NA
D gene: NA
V gene: TRBV7-9
J gene: TRBJ2-7
CDR3 DNA: TGTGCCAGCAGCGGGGGTCAGTCCTCCTACGAGCAGTACTTC
CDR3 protein: CASSGGQSSYEQYF

clone size: NA
D gene: TRBD1
V gene: TRBV27
J gene: TRBJ2-5
CDR3 DNA: TGTGCCAGCAGATATAGGGACAGGCAAGAGACCCAGTACTTC
CDR3 protein: CASRYRDRQETQYF

clone size: NA
D gene: NA
V gene: TRBV6-2/TRBV6-3
J gene: TRBJ1-2
CDR3 DNA: TGTGCCAGCAGTCAGGGAAACGGCGGCTACACCTTC
CDR3 protein: CASSQGNGGYTF

clone size: few
D gene: NA
V gene: TRBV21-1
J gene: TRBJ2-1
CDR3 DNA: TGTGCCAGCAGCAAAGAGGGGGGTCCACCCCCAGAAACCTACAATGAGCAGTTCTTC
CDR3 protein: CASSKEGGPPPETYNEQFF

clone size: NA
D gene: NA
V gene: TRBV6-2/TRBV6-3
J gene: TRBJ1-5
CDR3 DNA: TGTGCCAGCAGCTCAAAAGGGCCCCAGCATTTT
CDR3 protein: CASSSKGPQHF

clone size: NA
D gene: NA
V gene: TRBV6-6
J gene: TRBJ1-2
CDR3 DNA: TGTGCCAGCGTGAAGGGGGATAACTATGGCTACACCTTC
CDR3 protein: CASVKGDNYGYTF

clone size: NA
D gene: TRBD2
V gene: TRBV10-2
J gene: TRBJ2-1
CDR3 DNA: TGCGCCAGCAGTGAGCCGGGGGGGGCCGGTTCCTACAATGAGCAGTTCTTC
CDR3 protein: CASSEPGGAGSYNEQFF

clone size: NA
D gene: TRBD1
V gene: TRBV30
J gene: TRBJ2-5
CDR3 DNA: TGTGCCTGGAGTGCAGGACAGGGGGCGAAGACCCAGTACTTC
CDR3 protein: CAWSAGQGAKTQYF